This TCR beta chain was sequenced during a study of blood T cells in healthy people across ages. Using a J-beta primer mix together with a sample-barcoded 5' primer, a second PCR was run for roughly 7 to 12 cycles. From the 5' RACE reads, TCRdb called clonotypes with MiXCR, one entry per CDR3 protein. The sample records about 1.4 million distinct CDR3 sequences, around 55% being singletons. The authors drew about 10 milliliters of peripheral blood from each donor. The authors extracted at least 5.5 micrograms of total RNA per sample. V lost 6 bases, J lost 6 bases, and 8 bases lay in between. The CDR3 covers 12 residues. The germline CDR1 and CDR2 sequences are SNHLY and FYNNEI.

The receptor was isolated from a man younger than 30 in good health. Sequenced material: blood. V and J are TRBV2 and TRBJ2-2, with a possible D match to TRBD2 (5 bases). The CDR3 DNA follows: TGTGCCAGCAGGGTAGCGTCCGGGGAGCTGTTTTTT. Its translation is CASRVASGELFF.